A single sample is the source of the 21 T cell receptor beta chains below, sequenced in a study of liver allograft versus peripheral blood T cells. On the study more broadly: Hepatic allograft T cell receptor repertoires were evaluated relative to those present in recipients' peripheral blood.

A single record per CDR3 protein comes from TCRdb applying MiXCR to the reads. Among more than 10,000 distinct CDR3 sequences, roughly 28% were seen once, and the ten largest hold 2.2%. The receptors originated from a human patient who had a liver transplant. The graft donor may have contributed some T cells.

By its share, this clonotype is medium-sized. The chain couples TRBV19 to TRBJ2-2; TRBD1 matches 8 bases. This CDR3 has 13 residues. Germline CDR1 reads LNHDA; CDR2 reads SQIVND (reference sequence). V lost 7 bases and J lost 7; bases outside the gene matches: 5. CDR3 sequence (DNA): TGTGCCAGTACCGGACAGGGTTTCGGGGAGCTGTTTTTT. Protein sequence: CASTGQGFGELFF. Complete variable domain (other parts from reference TRBV19 and TRBJ2-2): DGGITQSPKYLFRKEGQNVTLSCEQNLNHDAMYWYRQDPGQGLRLIYYSQIVNDFQKGDIAEGYSVSREKKESFPLTVTSAQKNPTAFYLCASTGQGFGELFFGEGSRLTVL.

This clonotype turned up a few times. The chain carries TRBV12-5 and TRBJ1-1; a weak D match, TRBD1 (6 bases). CDR3 length: 13 amino acids. The V end lost 5 bases, the J end lost 4 bases, and 11 bases lay between the germline ends. CDR1 and CDR2 (germline): LGHNT, FRNRAP. The CDR3 is CASGMRGGTEAFF. DNA for the CDR3: TGTGCTAGTGGTATGAGGGGGGGCACTGAAGCTTTCTTT.

This rearrangement joins TRBV18 to TRBJ1-2; D gene ambiguous. This CDR3 comprises 15 residues. Germline V gene lookup returns CDR1 KGHSH and CDR2 LQKENI. The V end was cut by 3 bases, the J end by 3 bases, with 14 bases between. The CDR3 nucleotides read TGTGCCAGCTCACCGGCCGGGAAATTGGACTATGGCTACACCTTC. It codes for CASSPAGKLDYGYTF.

There are a few counts of this clonotype. V is TRBV28 and J is TRBJ1-1, with 10 bases identical to TRBD1. With V trimmed by 4 bases and J by 9 bases, 2 bases remained unmatched. CDR1 and CDR2 (germline): MDHEN, SYDVKM. This CDR3 comprises 12 residues. The CDR3 loop reads CASSWTGGKAFF. In DNA, the CDR3 is TGTGCCAGCAGTTGGACAGGGGGTAAAGCTTTCTTT.

This clonotype was recorded many times. This chain joins TRBV28 and TRBJ2-7; D uncertain. Germline CDR1 and CDR2: MDHEN and SYDVKM. The V and J ends lost 7 bases and 5 bases respectively, with 9 bases between them. There are 11 residues in the CDR3. The CDR3 sequence: CASTINDEQYF. DNA of the CDR3: TGTGCCAGCACAATTAACGACGAGCAGTACTTC.

V and J are TRBV6-5 and TRBJ1-5, with D unresolved. Trimming removed 7 bases at V and 5 bases at J, with 15 bases between. CDR1 and CDR2 (germline): MNHEY, SVGAGI. This CDR3 spans 14 amino acids. CDR3 residues: CASKLHYKDQPQHF. Here the CDR3 DNA reads TGTGCCAGCAAGTTACACTACAAAGATCAGCCCCAGCATTTT.

Judged by abundance, this clonotype is medium-sized (0.01 to 0.1%). V is TRBV18 and J is TRBJ1-2, with 8 bases aligning to TRBD1. The CDR3 is 13 amino acids. V dropped 6 bases and J dropped 3; count of bases not matched to a gene: 3. Germline values: CDR1 KGHSH, CDR2 LQKENI. The CDR3 spells CASSPDRDYGYTF. Written as DNA, the CDR3 is TGTGCCAGCTCCCCGGACAGGGACTATGGCTACACCTTC.

This clonotype was recorded a few times. The V gene is TRBV10-3, the J gene TRBJ2-1; D is perhaps TRBD2 (5 bases). The V gene lost 3 bases and the J gene lost 6 bases, with 12 bases spanning the gap. CDR3 length equals 14 residues. Germline-derived CDR1 and CDR2 are ENHRY and SYGVKD. The CDR3 nucleotides are TGTGCCATCAGTGACCTCCTAGCCACCAATGAGCAGTTCTTC. Translated, it gives CAISDLLATNEQFF.

The genes are TRBV19 and TRBJ1-5, with D unclear. The V gene lost 5 bases and the J gene lost 5 bases, with 10 bases spanning the gap. The germline V gene has CDR1 LNHDA and CDR2 SQIVND (reference sequence). The CDR3 consists of 13 residues. The CDR3 DNA sequence: TGTGCCAGTAGTTTCGGACCGGATCAGCCCCAGCATTTT. Protein product: CASSFGPDQPQHF.

In its sample, this clonotype ranks as medium-sized. J is TRBJ1-1 and V is TRBV29-1; D is undetermined. The CDR3 extends over 16 amino acids. V was trimmed by 4 bases and J by 1 base, leaving 19 bases between them. From germline, CDR1 is SQVTM and CDR2 ANQGSEA. The CDR3 nucleotides are TGCAGCGTTGGAGTTAAGATTAAGAGGAGGAACACTGAAGCTTTCTTT. Translating it yields CSVGVKIKRRNTEAFF.

This clonotype has more than one count but fewer than ten. V usage is TRBV5-6 and J usage is TRBJ2-5; D might be TRBD2 (5 bases). The CDR3 spans 14 residues. The germline CDR1 and CDR2 sequences are SGHDT and YYEEEE. The V and J ends lost 2 bases and 2 bases respectively, with 10 bases between them. Written as DNA, the CDR3 is TGTGCCAGCAGCTTTCGCAGCGGTCAAGAGACCCAGTACTTC. It yields the protein CASSFRSGQETQYF.

In this sample, this clonotype turned up many times. The gene calls are TRBV5-4 and TRBJ2-5; 9 positions match TRBD2. The junction had 11 bases not matched to a gene; V was cut back by 3 bases and J by 5 bases. The germline CDR1 and CDR2 sequences are SGHNT and YYREEE (reference sequence). This CDR3 comprises 16 residues. The CDR3 nucleotides read TGTGCCAGCAGCTCGGGGACTAGCCCGATCCAGGAGACCCAGTACTTC. This translates into CASSSGTSPIQETQYF.

There are a few counts of this clonotype. The genes are TRBV20-1 and TRBJ2-3; D remains ambiguous. The CDR3 runs to 13 residues. V lost 3 bases, J lost 0 bases, and 7 bases lay in between. Germline CDR1 reads DFQATT; CDR2 reads SNEGSKA (reference sequence). The DNA for the CDR3 is TGCAGTGCTAGGCCGGCTAGCACAGATACGCAGTATTTT. Amino acids: CSARPASTDTQYF.

The sample holds a few counts of this clonotype. This chain connects TRBV6-5 to TRBJ1-3, with 9 bases that match TRBD1. Germline V lookup: CDR1 MNHEY, CDR2 SVGAGI. This CDR3 region has 15 residues. V lost 6 bases to trimming and J lost 2 bases; unmatched junction nucleotides: 5. CDR3 sequence reads: CASSTGGPPGNTIYF. The CDR3 DNA is TGTGCCAGCAGCACAGGGGGCCCACCTGGAAACACCATATATTTT.

The gene calls are TRBV15 and TRBJ2-3; no reliable D call. This CDR3 comprises 12 residues. The V end was cut by 8 bases, the J end by 0 bases, with 6 bases between. The germline V gene has CDR1 LNHNV and CDR2 YYDKDF (reference sequence). Here the CDR3 reads CATLGSTDTQYF. The CDR3, as DNA: TGTGCCACCCTGGGGAGCACAGATACGCAGTATTTT.

This clonotype is judged medium-sized. The rearrangement links TRBV19 to TRBJ1-1, with D perhaps TRBD1 (6 bases). V was trimmed by 2 bases and J by 7 bases, leaving 14 bases between them. This CDR3 is built from 14 residues. Germline loops: CDR1 LNHDA, CDR2 SQIVND (reference sequence). CDR3 sequence: CASSISRGASEAFF. In DNA form, the CDR3 reads TGTGCCAGTAGTATAAGCAGGGGCGCAAGTGAAGCTTTCTTT.

The rearrangement uses TRBV12-3 or TRBV12-4 and TRBJ1-2, with 10 bases identical to TRBD1. V gave up 2 bases and J gave up 14 bases; unmatched junction bases: 8. This CDR3 comprises 13 residues. Written as DNA, the CDR3 is TGTGCCAGCAGTTTAAACGGACAGGGGGGGTATACCTTC. This encodes CASSLNGQGGYTF.

This clonotype is judged medium-sized. The V call is TRBV28, the J call TRBJ2-7, with D possibly matching TRBD1 (6 bases). Trimming shortened V by 3 bases and J by 0 bases, and 9 bases separated the two germline ends. Germline V gene sequence: CDR1 MDHEN, CDR2 SYDVKM. The CDR3 length is 14 residues. CDR3 in DNA: TGTGCCAGCAGTTTTGGGACACCCTCCTACGAGCAGTACTTC. Translation gives CASSFGTPSYEQYF.

The V gene is TRBV20-1, the J gene TRBJ1-1; 8 bases are shared with TRBD1. Germline V gives CDR1 DFQATT, CDR2 SNEGSKA (reference sequence). The CDR3 has 14 residues. V was clipped by 3 bases and J by 7 bases; unmatched bases: 10. The CDR3 is CSAREMTGVDEAFF. DNA for the CDR3: TGCAGTGCTAGGGAGATGACAGGGGTGGATGAAGCTTTCTTT.

This clonotype was seen at least ten times. V is TRBV7-9 and J is TRBJ2-7; D may be TRBD1 or TRBD2 (5 bases each). Germline CDR1 SEHNR, CDR2 FQNEAQ (reference sequence). CDR3 size: 17 residues. The V end was cut by 5 bases, the J end by 0 bases, with 20 bases between. CDR3 amino acids: CASSLGLGVKSSYEQYF. In nucleotides, the CDR3 is TGTGCCAGCAGCCTAGGGTTGGGGGTAAAAAGCTCCTACGAGCAGTACTTC.

By share, this clonotype counts as medium-sized. The J gene is TRBJ2-7, the V gene TRBV10-3; TRBD2 is a possible D gene (6 bases). The CDR3 is made up of 14 amino acids. Germline assignment: CDR1 ENHRY and CDR2 SYGVKD. Deletions cut 8 bases from V and 2 bases from J, with 16 bases between. DNA of the CDR3: TGTGCCATCGCGGCCCAAGCGGGTACCTACGAGCAGTACTTC. Protein product: CAIAAQAGTYEQYF.